This T cell receptor (beta chain) was identified during a study of CD8+CD57+ T cells in acquired aplastic anemia listed by TCRdb under 2018. With regard to the full study: Extracted DNA from sorted CD4+ and CD8+ cells averaged approximately 3 ug, ranging from about 0.17 to 27.4 ug. A CD8+CD57+ expansion meant a frequency higher than the mean frequency seen in healthy subjects.

Germline trimming amounts to 3 bases on V and 8 bases on J, with 10 as the count of junction bases outside the gene matches. Taken from cysteine to phenylalanine, the CDR3 has 15 residues. The CDR3 DNA has 45 bases and is translated from base 1. Taken from the germline V gene (reference sequence), the CDR1 and CDR2 loops are DFQATT and SNEGSKA. On this clonotype: The antigen it binds to is not known. No per-base quality is available; no much larger clone lies one base away.

Genomic DNA served as template for TCR beta VDJ combination and CDR3 sequence profiling. An Illumina HiSeq 2000 was used for TCR repertoire sequencing. In the authors' own workflow: Repertoire assessment relied on Simpson's diversity index, CDR3 size and DJ length profiles, and TRBV/TRBJ rearrangement plots. The immunodominant clone was defined as the most abundant DNA sequence in deep sequencing data. CDR3 amino acid sequences were checked for sharing between subjects and were compared against published repertoires and the VDJdb database. TCRdb passed the public sequencing reads through fastp at Q25 and MiXCR, retaining productive beta sequences. Rows with a matching CDR3 protein are joined into one entry that keeps the most common DNA and genes. The V and J calls were determined by TCRdb, not by the authors. This sample gives approximately 95,000 distinct CDR3 sequences in total; less than 75% of them show up just once. The ten largest clones add up to about 62% of the sample.

The patients picked for sequencing were ones in whom flow cytometry had shown an expansion of CD8+CD57+ cells. Every patient had severe acquired aplastic anemia, diagnosed using the International Study of Aplastic Anemia and Agranulocytosis and Camitta criteria. No patient had received any therapy when blood was sampled. In the study, sorted CD4+ and CD8+ blood T cells from patients with severe aplastic anemia and from healthy subjects underwent deep sequencing of TCR repertoires. Patients were enrolled in the USA under clinicaltrials.gov protocols 00001620, 01623167, 00001397, 00071045, 00081523 and 00961064. Ficoll-Paque density gradient centrifugation was used to isolate peripheral blood mononuclear cells. CD4+ and CD8+ T cells were sorted by FACS or magnetic beads before DNA extraction. What the authors observed across the whole study: Roughly 29 CD8+ CDR3 sequences were found to be shared between patients and controls, but these sequences appeared to be highly expressed in patients and within the immunodominant clones of the patients. No significant difference in CD8+ Simpson's diversity was found between patients and healthy controls (P=0.060).

The sequenced sample was sorted CD4+, CD8+, or CD8+CD57+ T cells (not recorded which) from PBMCs. The sequence derives from a human donor with aplastic anemia. The chain is encoded by TRBV20-1 joined to TRBJ1-4; 9 central bases correspond to TRBD1. The DNA is TGCAGTGCTAGGTCCGGACAGGGGTGGGGCGAAAAACTGTTTTTT. This encodes CSARSGQGWGEKLFF.